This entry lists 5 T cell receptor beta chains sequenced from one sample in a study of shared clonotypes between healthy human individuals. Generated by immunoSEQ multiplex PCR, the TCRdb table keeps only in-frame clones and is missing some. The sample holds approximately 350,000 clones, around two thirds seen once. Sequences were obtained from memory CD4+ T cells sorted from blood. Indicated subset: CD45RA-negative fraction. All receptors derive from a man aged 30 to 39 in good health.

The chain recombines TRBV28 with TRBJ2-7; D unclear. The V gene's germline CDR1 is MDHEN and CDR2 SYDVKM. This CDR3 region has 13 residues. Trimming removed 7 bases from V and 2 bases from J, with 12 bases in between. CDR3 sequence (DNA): TGTGCCAGCATTCCGCCTGGTACCTACGAGCAGTACTTC. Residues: CASIPPGTYEQYF.

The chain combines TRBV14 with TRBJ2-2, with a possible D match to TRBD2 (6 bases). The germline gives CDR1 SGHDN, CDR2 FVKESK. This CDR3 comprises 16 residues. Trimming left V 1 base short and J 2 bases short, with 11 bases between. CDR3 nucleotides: TGTGCCAGCAGCCAAGTAGGCGGGGCCAACACCGGGGAGCTGTTTTTT. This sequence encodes CASSQVGGANTGELFF.

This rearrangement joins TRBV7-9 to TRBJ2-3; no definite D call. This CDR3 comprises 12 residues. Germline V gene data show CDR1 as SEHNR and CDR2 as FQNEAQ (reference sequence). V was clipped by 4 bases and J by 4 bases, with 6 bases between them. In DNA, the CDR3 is TGTGCCAGCAGCTCCCGGGCAGATACGCAGTATTTT. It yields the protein CASSSRADTQYF.

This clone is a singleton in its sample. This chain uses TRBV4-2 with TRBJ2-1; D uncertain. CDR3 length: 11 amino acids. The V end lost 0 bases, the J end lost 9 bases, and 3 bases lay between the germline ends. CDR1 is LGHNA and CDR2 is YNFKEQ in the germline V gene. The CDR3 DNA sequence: TGTGCCAGCAGCCAAGAAGGTGAGCAGTTCTTC. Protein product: CASSQEGEQFF.

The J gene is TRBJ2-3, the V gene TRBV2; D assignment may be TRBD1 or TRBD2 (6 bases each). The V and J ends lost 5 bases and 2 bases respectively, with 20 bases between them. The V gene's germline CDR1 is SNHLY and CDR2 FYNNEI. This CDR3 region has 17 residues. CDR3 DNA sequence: TGTGCCAGCAGTAAACGGGGGCGGGATTCTTTCACAGATACGCAGTATTTT. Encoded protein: CASSKRGRDSFTDTQYF.